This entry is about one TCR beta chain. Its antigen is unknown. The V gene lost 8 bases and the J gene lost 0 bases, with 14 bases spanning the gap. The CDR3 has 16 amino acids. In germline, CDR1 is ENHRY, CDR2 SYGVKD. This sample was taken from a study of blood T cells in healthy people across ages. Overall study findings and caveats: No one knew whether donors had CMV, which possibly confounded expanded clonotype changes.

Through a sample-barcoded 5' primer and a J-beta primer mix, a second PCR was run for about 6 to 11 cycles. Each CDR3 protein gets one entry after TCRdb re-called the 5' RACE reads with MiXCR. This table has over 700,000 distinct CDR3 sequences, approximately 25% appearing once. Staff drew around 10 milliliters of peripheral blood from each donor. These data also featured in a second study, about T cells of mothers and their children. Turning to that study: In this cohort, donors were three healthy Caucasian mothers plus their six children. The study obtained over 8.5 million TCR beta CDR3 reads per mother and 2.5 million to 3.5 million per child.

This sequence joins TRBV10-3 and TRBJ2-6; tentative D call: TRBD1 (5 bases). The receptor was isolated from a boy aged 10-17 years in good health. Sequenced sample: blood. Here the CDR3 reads CAIQGLPSSGANVLTF. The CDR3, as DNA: TGTGCCATCCAGGGTCTCCCGTCCTCTGGGGCCAACGTCCTGACTTTC.